Given below is one T cell receptor beta chain in context. Its antigen is still unknown. Deep-level running was used for the assay. Some clones are missing from TCRdb's copy, which holds only in-frame ones; the method was immunoSEQ multiplex PCR. The data show hundreds of thousands of clones, about 96% seen once. These data originate in a study of shared clonotypes between healthy human individuals. Study outcomes and limitations: Relative to clonotypes present in all four donors, those not shared had lower generation probabilities.

Germline CDR1 and CDR2: SGHRS and YFSETQ. The length of the CDR3 is 14 residues. The V gene end was trimmed by 4 bases and the J gene end by 6 bases; junction bases not matched to a gene: 2. The sample comprised memory CD8+ T cells sorted from blood. Subset of the sample: CD45RO+ cells pooled with CCR7-negative TemRA cells. This chain joins TRBV5-1 and TRBJ2-3, with 13 bases identical to TRBD2. The TCR comes from a man aged 25 to 40 in good health. The DNA of the CDR3 is TGCGCCAGCAGCCAACTAGCGGGAGGGGATACGCAGTATTTT. The encoded protein is CASSQLAGGDTQYF.